This record concerns one T cell receptor (beta chain) sequence. Which antigen it targets is not known. Qualities for individual bases were not recorded, and no much larger clone is one base off. The data are from a study of circulating and synovial CD4+ cells in juvenile arthritis (dated by TCRdb to the mid-2010s). For the study in its entirety: Within each patient, the TCRbeta CDR3 repertoires of synovial CD4 T cells, bulk blood CD4 T cells and circulating HLA-DR+ CD4 T cells were compared. Repertoire sequencing was performed with the aim of confirming enrichment of synovial clonotypes in a circulating synovial-like CD4 T cell subset. What the study reported, not specific to this receptor: Because overlap with synovium was found to increase with sequencing depth, the full repertoire overlap was likely underestimated by the measured shared-clonotype fractions. Synovial and circulating pathogenic-like lymphocyte repertoires were less diverse than bulk blood CD4 repertoires, with some CPL samples as oligoclonal as synovium. Traditional Vbeta family usage analysis did not detect the difference between circulating pathogenic-like lymphocytes and bulk blood T cells. Because T cell genome counts in CPL samples and bulk blood CD4 samples differed by at least an order of magnitude, sample-size effects were addressed. Circulating pathogenic-like lymphocytes were found to cluster with synovial T cells, and a substantially higher fraction of CDR3 sequences was shared with synovium by circulating pathogenic-like lymphocytes than by bulk blood.

Library construction relied on the immunoSEQ multiplex PCR assay. TCRbeta CDR3 sequencing was performed as a commercial service by an external provider. Under the source paper's analysis protocol: The analyses relied on productive nucleotide sequences along with amino acid sequences obtained through in silico translation. Diversity was measured as Renyi entropy over a range of alpha values, and the median of 200 repeated subsamples was taken to equalise sample size. For clustering, the distance between each pair of repertoires was computed as one minus the Chao-modified Jaccard index, which corrected for under-sampling. Frequency-weighted overlap with synovial clonotypes was computed at 200 sample sizes with 200 draws without replacement at each size, and the value at the size of the smaller sample was reported. TCRdb stores this immuneACCESS table with in-frame sequences only. Part of the clones is absent; in the studies checked, under half of the shortfall reflects unresolved V genes, and no reason is known for the rest. V, J and clone size are taken as reported in that table, and D and trimming were inferred from the DNA itself. The sample table records fewer than 35,000 clones; about 95% of these occur just once. In total, the top ten clones hold more than 0.15% of the sample.

Cut back by 0 bases and 5 bases, the V and J ends lie 11 bases apart. Its CDR3 holds 14 amino acids, cysteine through phenylalanine. The DNA shown is the 42-base CDR3, in frame from base 1. Taken from the germline V gene (reference sequence), the CDR1 and CDR2 loops are SGHNT and YYREEE. The sequenced samples were obtained from patients with active juvenile idiopathic arthritis. Cells were sorted right after thawing, and dead cells were excluded with Live/Dead Fixable Near-IR Stain. This receptor chain uses TRBV5-4 and TRBJ1-1, with TRBD1 perhaps the D gene, on 5 matching bases. This TCR came from a human donor with juvenile idiopathic arthritis. Material for sequencing was CD4+ T cells from blood. The CDR3 amino acid sequence is: CASSLDSGGTEAFF. DNA sequence: TGTGCCAGCAGCTTGGACAGTGGGGGGACTGAAGCTTTCTTT.